This record concerns one TCR beta chain sequence. Participant-reported clinical history was the basis for cohort assignment. The method was immunoSEQ multiplex PCR; TCRdb's version includes in-frame clones alone and lacks a portion of them. The sample carries 350,000 to 450,000 clones, around nine tenths recorded once. This entry belongs to a study of blood T cell repertoires in COVID-19. Study in general: PBMCs, B-cell-depleted T cells, or T cells provided the cDNA or gDNA that made up the material.

CDR1 and CDR2 (germline): MGHDK, SYGVNS. The V gene end was trimmed by 6 bases and the J gene end by 4 bases; junction bases not matched to a gene: 3. CDR3 length: 13 residues. The rearrangement uses TRBV25-1 and TRBJ1-5, with 7 bases aligning to TRBD1. The source of this sequence is a young woman who had been exposed to COVID-19. Material for sequencing was PBMCs or T cells enriched from blood (not recorded which). The CDR3 here is CASSDRVNQPQHF. The CDR3 bases are TGTGCCAGCAGCGACAGGGTTAATCAGCCCCAGCATTTT. The entire variable domain, with the rest obtained from reference TRBV25-1 and TRBJ1-5, is as follows: EADIYQTPRYLVIGTGKKITLECSQTMGHDKMYWYQQDPGMELHLIHYSYGVNSTEKGDLSSESTVSRIRTEHFPLTLESARPSHTSQYLCASSDRVNQPQHFGDGTRLSIL.